These 18 T cell receptor beta chains originate from one sample sequenced in a study of PD-1 blockade in classical Hodgkin lymphoma. Method: immunoSEQ multiplex PCR; TCRdb's copy keeps in-frame clones and lacks some. The sample lists 35,000 to 45,000 clones; approximately 86% were seen once. With no exception, relapse followed autologous stem cell transplantation in all patients, and brentuximab vedotin exposure varied. Material: peripheral blood mononuclear cells (PBMCs), obtained before the second cycle of nivolumab. Receptor source: a human donor with classical Hodgkin lymphoma.

A single count supports this clone. This sequence joins TRBV28 and TRBJ2-7; the match to TRBD2 covers 7 bases. With V trimmed by 2 bases and J by 0 bases, 22 bases remained unmatched. Germline V gene data show CDR1 as MDHEN and CDR2 as SYDVKM. The CDR3 consists of 21 residues. Here the CDR3 reads CASSLDLWASGLLLTSYEQYF. The CDR3 nucleotides are TGTGCCAGCAGTTTAGACCTTTGGGCTAGCGGCTTATTACTCACCTCCTACGAGCAGTACTTC. Filled out from reference TRBV28 and TRBJ2-7, the complete variable domain reads DVKVTQSSRYLVKRTGEKVFLECVQDMDHENMFWYRQDPGLGLRLIYFSYDVKMKEKGDIPEGYSVSREKKERFSLILESASTNQTSMYLCASSLDLWASGLLLTSYEQYFGPGTRLTVT.

The chain links TRBV19 to TRBJ1-4, with D unresolved. The V end was cut by 3 bases, the J end by 7 bases, with 12 bases between. The CDR3 runs to 14 residues. Germline V lookup: CDR1 LNHDA, CDR2 SQIVND (reference sequence). The CDR3 is CASSIRVTGEKLFF. CDR3 in DNA: TGTGCCAGTAGTATTCGGGTTACGGGTGAAAAACTGTTTTTT.

The chain links TRBV29-1 to TRBJ2-1; no clear D gene. Germline V gene data show CDR1 as SQVTM and CDR2 as ANQGSEA. This CDR3 is built from 10 residues. Trimming took 4 bases from V and 6 from J, leaving 4 bases between them. As DNA, the CDR3 is TGCAGCGTTGGTGGCAATGAGCAGTTCTTC. It specifies CSVGGNEQFF.

This clone was found once. V gene TRBV14 combines with J gene TRBJ2-1, with 10 bases matching TRBD2. The V segment lost 2 bases and the J segment 8 bases; nucleotides outside the gene matches: 6. This CDR3 is 15 amino acids long. Germline loops: CDR1 SGHDN, CDR2 FVKESK. For the CDR3, the DNA is TGTGCCAGCAGCCAACCTAGCGGGAGATTTTATGAGCAGTTCTTC. Amino acids: CASSQPSGRFYEQFF.

The chain joins TRBV18 to TRBJ2-5; 9 nucleotides line up with TRBD1. V trimming: 3 bases; J trimming: 0 bases; junction bases outside the gene matches: 20. The CDR3 has 21 amino acids. In germline, CDR1 is KGHSH, CDR2 LQKENI. This CDR3 reads CASSPAPLGQGGFGHQETQYF. The DNA for the CDR3 is TGTGCCAGCTCACCCGCCCCCCTGGGACAGGGAGGATTTGGGCACCAAGAGACCCAGTACTTC. The entire variable domain, with the rest obtained from reference TRBV18 and TRBJ2-5, is as follows: NAGVMQNPRHLVRRRGQEARLRCSPMKGHSHVYWYRQLPEEGLKFMVYLQKENIIDESGMPKERFSAEFPKEGPSILRIQQVVRGDSAAYFCASSPAPLGQGGFGHQETQYFGPGTRLLVL.

This sequence joins TRBV18 and TRBJ2-5; TRBD1 aligns across 7 bases. The CDR3 is 14 amino acids. V lost 0 bases to trimming and J lost 4 bases; unmatched junction nucleotides: 2. The V gene's germline CDR1 is KGHSH and CDR2 LQKENI. CDR3 sequence (DNA): TGTGCCAGCTCACCACCAGACAGGGCAGAGACCCAGTACTTC. Its translation is CASSPPDRAETQYF.

Only one count was recorded for this clone. V is TRBV2 and J is TRBJ1-5; D remains unclear. Germline CDR1 SNHLY, CDR2 FYNNEI. Between the trimmed V and J ends, which lost 11 bases and 3 bases, there was a span of 20 bases. This CDR3 region has 15 residues. CDR3: CACSREVPINQPQHF. The CDR3 nucleotides are TGTGCCTGTAGCAGAGAGGTGCCCATCAATCAGCCCCAGCATTTT.

The gene calls are TRBV13 and TRBJ2-2, with 8 bases identical to TRBD1. The CDR3 loop spans 17 amino acids. Unmatched junction bases numbered 9, after V lost 5 bases and J lost 1 base. Looked up from germline, CDR1 is PRHDT and CDR2 is FYEKMQ (reference sequence). CDR3 nucleotide sequence: TGTGCCAGCAGCGCCGCCTGGACAGGGAAGAACACCGGGGAGCTGTTTTTT. This sequence encodes CASSAAWTGKNTGELFF. Drawing the rest from reference TRBV13 and TRBJ2-2, the complete variable domain is AAGVIQSPRHLIKEKRETATLKCYPIPRHDTVYWYQQGPGQDPQFLISFYEKMQSDKGSIPDRFSAQQFSDYHSELNMSSLELGDSALYFCASSAAWTGKNTGELFFGEGSRLTVL.

This chain joins TRBV7-8 and TRBJ2-3; D unclear. The V end lost 2 bases, the J end lost 5 bases, and 11 bases lay between the germline ends. The CDR3 is 14 residues long. The germline gives CDR1 SGHVS, CDR2 FQNEAQ. The CDR3 DNA follows: TGTGCCAGCAGCTTACCAGGCCGAGTAGATACGCAGTATTTT. Amino acid sequence: CASSLPGRVDTQYF.

V usage is TRBV28 and J usage is TRBJ2-7; 8 nucleotides match TRBD2. The CDR3 contains 15 residues. The J segment lost 2 bases and the V segment lost 8 bases, leaving 11 bases of the junction unmatched. Germline CDR1 MDHEN, CDR2 SYDVKM. In DNA form, the CDR3 reads TGTGCCAGCCGTCGACGACTAGCGAAAACCTACGAGCAGTACTTC. As protein: CASRRRLAKTYEQYF.

J is TRBJ2-7 and V is TRBV18; TRBD2 might be the D (6 bases). V shed 3 bases and J shed 3 bases, with 15 bases lying between them. CDR1 and CDR2 (germline): KGHSH, LQKENI. CDR3 length: 15 residues. The CDR3 DNA reads as TGTGCCAGCTCACCTCCTCAGGACTACAACTACGAGCAGTACTTC. Its translation is CASSPPQDYNYEQYF.

This clone was observed a few times. DNA for the CDR3: TGTGCCAGCAGCTTGGGGGGAGGTTACATTCAGTACTTC. Translated: CASSLGGGYIQYF. The genes are TRBV7-3 and TRBJ2-4; tentatively, D is TRBD2 (6 bases). The germline V and J ends were trimmed by 3 bases and 8 bases, with 11 bases remaining between them. The CDR3 is 13 amino acids. Germline V lookup: CDR1 SGHTA, CDR2 FQGTGA.

Comments on this clone: A read error may account for a junction end that differs from germline. V gene TRBV2 combines with J gene TRBJ1-1; tentative D call: TRBD1 (5 bases). Per the germline V gene, CDR1 is SNHLY and CDR2 is FYNNEI. The CDR3 totals 14 residues. This CDR3 reads CASRGGRENAEAFF. The CDR3 region has the DNA TGTGCCAGCAGGGGGGGACGGGAGAACGCTGAAGCTTTCTTT.

This chain connects TRBV5-6 to TRBJ1-5; D is possibly TRBD1 (5 bases). The CDR3 loop spans 14 amino acids. Looked up from germline, CDR1 is SGHDT and CDR2 is YYEEEE. The germline V and J ends were trimmed by 5 bases and 3 bases, with 12 bases remaining between them. The CDR3 DNA follows: TGTGCCAGCAGTGTACGGGGCCCCAATCAGCCCCAGCATTTT. Protein product: CASSVRGPNQPQHF.

This rearrangement joins TRBV6-5 to TRBJ1-5, with 11 positions matching TRBD1. CDR1 and CDR2 (germline): MNHEY, SVGAGI. V lost 6 bases and J lost 5; bases outside the gene matches: 6. The CDR3 has 15 residues. In DNA form, the CDR3 reads TGTGCCAGCAGACCGGGACAGGGGGTGTATCAGCCCCAGCATTTT. Amino acids: CASRPGQGVYQPQHF.

This chain joins TRBV7-2 and TRBJ2-4, with D possibly TRBD1 on 5 matching bases. CDR3 size: 15 residues. The germline gives CDR1 SGHTA, CDR2 FQGNSA. V was pared by 1 base and J by 8 bases, with 15 bases between. The CDR3 sequence: CASSLVWQGGHIQYF. DNA of the CDR3: TGTGCCAGCAGCTTAGTTTGGCAGGGTGGACACATTCAGTACTTC.

This sequence joins TRBV13 and TRBJ2-7, with D perhaps matching TRBD1 (6 bases). V shed 4 bases and J shed 1 base, with 17 bases lying between them. The V gene's germline CDR1 is PRHDT and CDR2 FYEKMQ (reference sequence). The CDR3 runs 16 residues. The CDR3 sequence is CASSSTDGTPSYEQYF. Here the CDR3 DNA reads TGTGCCAGCAGCTCCACCGACGGGACACCTTCCTACGAGCAGTACTTC.

This clone was counted a single time. The genes are TRBV9 and TRBJ2-1; D gene ambiguous. The ends were cut back, 4 bases at V and 7 bases at J, with 18 bases in the middle. The CDR3 is 15 amino acids. Per the germline V gene, CDR1 is SGDLS and CDR2 is YYNGEE. The CDR3 sequence is CASSPQPTLRNEQFF. As DNA, the CDR3 is TGTGCCAGCAGCCCCCAGCCCACCCTTAGGAATGAGCAGTTCTTC.